This TCR beta chain was captured in a study of PD-1 blockade in classical Hodgkin lymphoma. Brentuximab vedotin exposure varied, and every patient relapsed after autologous stem cell transplantation. Responses achieved at best were complete response, partial response or progressive disease. This clone has just a few counts. Its cognate antigen is unknown. Clones were sequenced by immunoSEQ multiplex PCR, and TCRdb holds only the in-frame ones, with some missing. There are 20,000 to 30,000 clones in the sample; around 69% occur only once, and roughly 10% lies in the top ten. Study findings and constraints: In newly diagnosed patients, baseline TCR diversity was reportedly below that of healthy donors. Repertoire differences have undefined causes, possibly disease activity or prior therapy.

The length of the CDR3 is 14 residues. Losses at the gene ends were 6 bases for V and 6 bases for J; bases not matched to a gene: 10. The germline gives CDR1 KGHSH, CDR2 LQKENI. Material: peripheral blood mononuclear cells (PBMCs), obtained before the second cycle of nivolumab. The rearrangement joins TRBV18 to TRBJ1-2; TRBD1 aligns across 7 bases. The TCR was taken from a human donor with classical Hodgkin lymphoma. This CDR3 reads CASSQDRVTDGYTF. For the CDR3, the DNA is TGTGCCAGCTCCCAAGACAGGGTTACCGATGGCTACACCTTC.